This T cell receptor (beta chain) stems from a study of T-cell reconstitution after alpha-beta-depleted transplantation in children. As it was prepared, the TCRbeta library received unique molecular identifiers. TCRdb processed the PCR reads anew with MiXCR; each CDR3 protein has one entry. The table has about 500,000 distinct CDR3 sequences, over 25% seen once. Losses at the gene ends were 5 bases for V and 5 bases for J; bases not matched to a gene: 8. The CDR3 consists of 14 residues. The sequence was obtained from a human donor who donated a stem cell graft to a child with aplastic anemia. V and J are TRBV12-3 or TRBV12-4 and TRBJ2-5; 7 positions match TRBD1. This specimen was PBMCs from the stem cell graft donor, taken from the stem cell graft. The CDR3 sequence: CASSPKGARETQYF. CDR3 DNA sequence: TGTGCCAGCAGTCCAAAGGGGGCCCGGGAGACCCAGTACTTC.